These 20 T cell receptor beta chains share one sample of origin, sequenced in a study of cytomegalovirus exposure and HLA in healthy donors. Amplification used 60 Vbeta primers and 13 Jbeta primers. Sequencing used immunoSEQ multiplex PCR; TCRdb keeps in-frame clones, though not all of them. The sample consists of around 190,000 clones, just over 75% of them appearing once. The sample taken for sequencing was PBMCs. All receptors come from a man younger than 45 in good health and CMV-seronegative.

This chain connects TRBV7-9 to TRBJ1-2; tentatively, D is TRBD1 (6 bases). V was clipped by 5 bases and J by 6 bases, with 10 bases between them. The CDR3 has 12 residues. Germline CDR1 SEHNR, CDR2 FQNEAQ (reference sequence). CDR3 DNA sequence: TGTGCCAGCAGCCTCCCAGGGGATGGCTACACCTTC. It codes for CASSLPGDGYTF.

The chain has TRBV5-4 and TRBJ2-1; 8 bases line up with TRBD2. The CDR3 runs to 12 residues. Germline CDR1 reads SGHNT; CDR2 reads YYREEE (reference sequence). The trim removed 4 bases at V and 12 bases at J, leaving 6 bases unmatched. CDR3 region: CASSRPGLGQFF. In DNA form, the CDR3 reads TGTGCCAGCAGCCGGCCGGGACTAGGGCAGTTCTTC.

The J gene is TRBJ2-1, the V gene TRBV12-5; D call uncertain. In germline, CDR1 is LGHNT, CDR2 FRNRAP. CDR3 length: 13 residues. Trimming took off 1 base at V and 8 bases at J, with 9 bases between the two ends. The CDR3 here is CASGLDREHEQFF. CDR3 DNA sequence: TGTGCTAGTGGTTTGGACAGAGAGCATGAGCAGTTCTTC.

V gene TRBV28 combines with J gene TRBJ2-3, with a weak D call TRBD2 (5 bases). Germline CDR1 is MDHEN and CDR2 is SYDVKM. The CDR3 runs 14 residues. Trimming took off 5 bases at V and 2 bases at J, with 11 bases between the two ends. CDR3 sequence (DNA): TGTGCCAGCAGTCCTGGACTGTTCACAGATACGCAGTATTTT. It specifies CASSPGLFTDTQYF. The full variable domain, in which reference TRBV28 and TRBJ2-3 provide the parts outside the CDR3, is DVKVTQSSRYLVKRTGEKVFLECVQDMDHENMFWYRQDPGLGLRLIYFSYDVKMKEKGDIPEGYSVSREKKERFSLILESASTNQTSMYLCASSPGLFTDTQYFGPGTRLTVL.

This chain joins TRBV5-1 and TRBJ1-2, with D perhaps TRBD1 (6 bases). The V gene lost 4 bases and the J gene lost 4 bases, with 14 bases spanning the gap. The CDR3 is 14 residues long. Germline assignment: CDR1 SGHRS and CDR2 YFSETQ. This chain's CDR3 is CASSGTGTSYGYTF. DNA of the CDR3: TGCGCCAGCAGCGGCACAGGGACGAGCTATGGCTACACCTTC. Looking up the rest from reference TRBV5-1 and TRBJ1-2 gives the full variable domain: KAGVTQTPRYLIKTRGQQVTLSCSPISGHRSVSWYQQTPGQGLQFLFEYFSETQRNKGNFPGRFSGRQFSNSRSEMNVSTLELGDSALYLCASSGTGTSYGYTFGSGTRLTVV.

The chain recombines TRBV9 with TRBJ2-7, with unresolved D. Germline CDR1 and CDR2: SGDLS and YYNGEE. The CDR3 is 15 amino acids. Trimming pared 2 bases from V and 1 base from J, leaving 13 bases between. CDR3 sequence reads: CASSVSPMPSYEQYF. CDR3 bases: TGTGCCAGCAGCGTTTCTCCTATGCCTTCCTACGAGCAGTACTTC.

This chain links TRBV5-4 with TRBJ1-2, with D uncertain. CDR3 length equals 17 residues. Trimming stripped 4 bases from V and 1 base from J, with 20 bases between. Looked up from germline, CDR1 is SGHNT and CDR2 is YYREEE (reference sequence). CDR3 sequence reads: CASSPEPEAANNYGYTF. CDR3 nucleotides: TGTGCCAGCAGCCCAGAACCCGAAGCGGCGAATAACTATGGCTACACCTTC.

V usage is TRBV11-2 and J usage is TRBJ1-2; no firm D call. V lost 6 bases and J 10 bases, leaving 15 bases between the germline ends. CDR3 length: 12 residues. Germline values: CDR1 SGHAT, CDR2 FQNNGV. CDR3 DNA sequence: TGTGCCAGCAGTCGACCCGCGGGTCCCTACACCTTC. Its protein is CASSRPAGPYTF.

The chain combines TRBV6-1 with TRBJ1-1; possibly TRBD1 for D (6 bases). V was clipped by 1 base and J by 5 bases, with 17 bases between them. Germline V gives CDR1 MNHNS, CDR2 SASEGT. The CDR3 consists of 16 residues. The CDR3 reads CASSEDGGLGGTEAFF. Written as DNA, the CDR3 is TGTGCCAGCAGTGAAGATGGGGGGCTGGGAGGGACTGAAGCTTTCTTT.

V gene TRBV7-9 combines with J gene TRBJ2-1, with 8 bases lining up with TRBD2. V lost 1 base, J lost 0 bases, and 8 bases stayed unmatched. This CDR3 is built from 18 residues. Germline lookup yields CDR1 SEHNR and CDR2 FQNEAQ (reference sequence). For the CDR3, the DNA is TGTGCCAGCAGCTTAGGCCCACTAGCGGTGAGCTCCTACAATGAGCAGTTCTTC. It is translated as CASSLGPLAVSSYNEQFF.

This chain connects TRBV25-1 to TRBJ2-7, with D maybe TRBD1 (7 bases). CDR3 length: 18 residues. From germline, CDR1 is MGHDK and CDR2 SYGVNS. V dropped 3 bases and J dropped 1 base, with 22 bases sitting between them. This CDR3 is CASSESPPRQGGSYEQYF. DNA for the CDR3: TGTGCCAGCAGTGAGAGCCCTCCTCGGCAGGGGGGATCCTACGAGCAGTACTTC.

The chain is built from TRBV27 and TRBJ2-7; 12 positions match TRBD2. The CDR3 totals 16 residues. Germline CDR1 and CDR2: MNHEY and SMNVEV (reference sequence). V was clipped by 4 bases and J by 0 bases; unmatched bases: 4. The CDR3 DNA follows: TGTGCCAGCAGTTCCGGACTAGCGGGGCCCTCCTACGAGCAGTACTTC. This gives the protein CASSSGLAGPSYEQYF.

The J gene is TRBJ1-4, the V gene TRBV6-6; 10 bases line up with TRBD1. Germline CDR1 MNHNY, CDR2 SVGAGI (reference sequence). This CDR3 comprises 16 residues. Trimming removed 2 bases from V and 6 bases from J; junction bases left unmatched: 6. Here the CDR3 DNA reads TGTGCCAGCAGTTACAAAGGGACAGGGGAGGATGAAAAACTGTTTTTT. It yields the protein CASSYKGTGEDEKLFF.

The chain uses TRBV5-8 and TRBJ2-7, with D hard to call. In germline, CDR1 is SGHTS, CDR2 YDEGEE. CDR3 length: 10 amino acids. The V end lost 1 base, the J end lost 7 bases, and 3 bases lay between the germline ends. This CDR3 is CASSLREQYF. The CDR3 nucleotides are TGTGCCAGCAGCTTGCGGGAGCAGTACTTC.

The rearrangement joins TRBV11-2 to TRBJ1-5, with D perhaps TRBD1 (6 bases). The CDR3 length is 14 residues. Trimming cost V 1 base and J 6 bases, with 10 bases left between them. Germline V CDR1 and CDR2: SGHAT, FQNNGV. The CDR3: CASSLGEGGQPQHF. Here the CDR3 DNA reads TGTGCCAGCAGCTTAGGGGAGGGGGGTCAGCCCCAGCATTTT.

The table lists this clone with a few counts. This chain uses TRBV4-1 with TRBJ2-7, with unresolved D. Trimming pared 1 base from V and 6 bases from J, leaving 13 bases between. This CDR3 is built from 14 residues. CDR1 and CDR2 from the germline V gene are MGHRA and YSYEKL. DNA of the CDR3: TGCGCCAGCAGCCAAGTGGCCGAGCGTGGCGAGCAGTACTTC. Encoded protein: CASSQVAERGEQYF.

V is TRBV5-1 and J is TRBJ2-2, with 12 bases matching TRBD2. The germline gives CDR1 SGHRS, CDR2 YFSETQ. V trimming: 2 bases; J trimming: 4 bases; junction bases outside the gene matches: 3. The CDR3 contains 16 residues. The chain's CDR3 is CASSFQLAGGTGELFF. DNA for the CDR3: TGCGCCAGCAGCTTCCAACTAGCGGGAGGCACCGGGGAGCTGTTTTTT.

Only one count was recorded for this clone. The V gene is TRBV18, the J gene TRBJ2-7; D is possibly TRBD1 (5 bases). CDR3 length: 15 amino acids. V was cut by 0 bases and J by 0 bases, with 9 bases left in between. Germline loops: CDR1 KGHSH, CDR2 LQKENI. The DNA of the CDR3 is TGTGCCAGCTCACCACCGGGGCAGAGCTCCTACGAGCAGTACTTC. It codes for CASSPPGQSSYEQYF.

V is TRBV27 and J is TRBJ2-1, with 7 bases aligning to TRBD2. The V and J ends lost 6 bases and 3 bases, in that order; junction bases with no gene match: 11. This CDR3 is built from 16 residues. Germline lookup yields CDR1 MNHEY and CDR2 SMNVEV (reference sequence). The CDR3 region has the DNA TGTGCCAGCAGACCCGGTGGCGCGGGGGTCTACAATGAGCAGTTCTTC. Translation gives CASRPGGAGVYNEQFF.

This sequence joins TRBV6-6 and TRBJ1-2; 9 nucleotides match TRBD1. The germline V gene encodes CDR1 MNHNY and CDR2 SVGAGI (reference sequence). The CDR3 extends over 15 amino acids. J lost 0 bases, V lost 5 bases, and 4 bases had no gene match. The CDR3 DNA sequence: TGTGCCAGCAGTCCATGGGACAGGGCTAACTATGGCTACACCTTC. This sequence encodes CASSPWDRANYGYTF.